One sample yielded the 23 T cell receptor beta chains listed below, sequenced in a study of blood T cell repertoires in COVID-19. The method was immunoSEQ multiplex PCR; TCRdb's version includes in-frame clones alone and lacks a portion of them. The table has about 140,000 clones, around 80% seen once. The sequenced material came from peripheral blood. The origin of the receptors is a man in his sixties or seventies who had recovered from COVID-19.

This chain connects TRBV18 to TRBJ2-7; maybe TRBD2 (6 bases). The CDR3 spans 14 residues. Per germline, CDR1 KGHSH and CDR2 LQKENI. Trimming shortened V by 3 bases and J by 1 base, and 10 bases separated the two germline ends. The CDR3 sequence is CASSPRRDSYEQYF. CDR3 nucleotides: TGTGCCAGCTCACCGAGGCGGGATTCCTACGAGCAGTACTTC.

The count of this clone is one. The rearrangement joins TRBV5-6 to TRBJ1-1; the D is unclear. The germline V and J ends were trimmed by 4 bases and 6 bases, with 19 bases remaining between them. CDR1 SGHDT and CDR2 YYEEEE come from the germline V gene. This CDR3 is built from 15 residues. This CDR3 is CASSTEPGSGSEAFF. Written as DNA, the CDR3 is TGTGCCAGCAGCACCGAGCCGGGGTCGGGCTCTGAAGCTTTCTTT.

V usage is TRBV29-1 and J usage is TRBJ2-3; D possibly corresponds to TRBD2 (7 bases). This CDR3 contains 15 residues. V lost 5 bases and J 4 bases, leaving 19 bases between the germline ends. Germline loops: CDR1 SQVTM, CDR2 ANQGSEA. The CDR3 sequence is CSVSETGGGADTQYF. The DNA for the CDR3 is TGCAGCGTTTCAGAGACGGGGGGCGGGGCAGATACGCAGTATTTT.

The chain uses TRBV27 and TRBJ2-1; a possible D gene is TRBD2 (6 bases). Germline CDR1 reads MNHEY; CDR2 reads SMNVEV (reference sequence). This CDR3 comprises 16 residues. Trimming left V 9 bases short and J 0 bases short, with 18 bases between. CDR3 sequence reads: CASSALGLGSYNEQFF. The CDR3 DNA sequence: TGTGCCAGTTCTGCCTTGGGACTGGGCTCCTACAATGAGCAGTTCTTC.

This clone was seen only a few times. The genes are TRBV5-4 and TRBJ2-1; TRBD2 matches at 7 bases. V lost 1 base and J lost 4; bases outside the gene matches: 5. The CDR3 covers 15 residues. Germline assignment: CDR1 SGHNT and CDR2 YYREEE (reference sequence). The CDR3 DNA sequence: TGTGCCAGCAGCTTGTTCGCGGGAGTTTACAATGAGCAGTTCTTC. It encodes CASSLFAGVYNEQFF.

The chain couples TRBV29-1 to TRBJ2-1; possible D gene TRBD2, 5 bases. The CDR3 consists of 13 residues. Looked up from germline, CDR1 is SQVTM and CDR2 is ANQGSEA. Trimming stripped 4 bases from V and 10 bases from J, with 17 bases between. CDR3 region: CSVGGSGRAEQFF. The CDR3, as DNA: TGCAGCGTTGGCGGGTCCGGGCGGGCGGAGCAGTTCTTC.

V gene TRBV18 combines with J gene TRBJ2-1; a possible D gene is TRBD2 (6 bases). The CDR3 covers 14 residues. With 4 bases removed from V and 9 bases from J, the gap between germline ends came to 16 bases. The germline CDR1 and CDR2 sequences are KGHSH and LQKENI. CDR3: CASSLKAEGSEQFF. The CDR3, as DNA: TGTGCCAGCTCACTAAAGGCGGAGGGGAGTGAGCAGTTCTTC.

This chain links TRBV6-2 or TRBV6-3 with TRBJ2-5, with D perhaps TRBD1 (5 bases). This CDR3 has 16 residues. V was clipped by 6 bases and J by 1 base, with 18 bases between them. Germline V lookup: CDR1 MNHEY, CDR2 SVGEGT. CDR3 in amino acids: CASSHQGQFRQETQYF. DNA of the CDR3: TGTGCCAGCAGCCACCAAGGACAATTCCGCCAAGAGACCCAGTACTTC.

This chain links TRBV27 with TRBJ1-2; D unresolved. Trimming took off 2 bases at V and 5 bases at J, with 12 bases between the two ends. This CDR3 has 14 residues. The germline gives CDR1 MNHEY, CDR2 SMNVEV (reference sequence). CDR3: CASSLGAGRYGYTF. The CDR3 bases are TGTGCCAGCAGTTTAGGCGCGGGAAGGTATGGCTACACCTTC.

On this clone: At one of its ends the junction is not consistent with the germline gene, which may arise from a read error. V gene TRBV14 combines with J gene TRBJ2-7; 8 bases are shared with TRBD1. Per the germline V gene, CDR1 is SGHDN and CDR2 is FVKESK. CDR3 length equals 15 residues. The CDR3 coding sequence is TGTGCCAGCAGCCAAGTGACAGGGGTGTCCTACAAGCAGTACTTC. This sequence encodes CASSQVTGVSYKQYF.

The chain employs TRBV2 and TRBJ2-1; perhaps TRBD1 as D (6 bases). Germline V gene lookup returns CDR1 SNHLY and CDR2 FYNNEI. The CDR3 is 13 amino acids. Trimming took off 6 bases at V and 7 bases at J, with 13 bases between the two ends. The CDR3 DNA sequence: TGTGCCAGCAGGGTCCGCAGGGGAAATGAGCAGTTCTTC. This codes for CASRVRRGNEQFF.

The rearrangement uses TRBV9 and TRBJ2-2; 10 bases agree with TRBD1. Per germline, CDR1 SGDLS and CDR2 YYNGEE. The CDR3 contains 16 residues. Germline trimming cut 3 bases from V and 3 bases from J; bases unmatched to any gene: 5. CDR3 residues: CASSDGTGAYTGELFF. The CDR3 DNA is TGTGCCAGCAGCGACGGGACAGGGGCGTACACCGGGGAGCTGTTTTTT.

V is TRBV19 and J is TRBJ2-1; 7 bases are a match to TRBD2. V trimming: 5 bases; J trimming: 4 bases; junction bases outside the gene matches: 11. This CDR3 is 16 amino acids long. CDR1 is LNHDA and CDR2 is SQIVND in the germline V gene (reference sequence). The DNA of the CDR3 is TGTGCCAGTAGTTTGTATCGGGCTAGCGGTTACAATGAGCAGTTCTTC. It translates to CASSLYRASGYNEQFF.

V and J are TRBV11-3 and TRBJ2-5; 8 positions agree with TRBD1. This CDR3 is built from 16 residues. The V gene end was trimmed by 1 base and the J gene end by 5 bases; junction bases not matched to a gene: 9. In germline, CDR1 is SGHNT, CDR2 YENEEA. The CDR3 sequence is CASSLGVGRGRETQYF. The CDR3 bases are TGTGCCAGCAGCTTAGGGGTTGGCAGGGGGCGGGAGACCCAGTACTTC.

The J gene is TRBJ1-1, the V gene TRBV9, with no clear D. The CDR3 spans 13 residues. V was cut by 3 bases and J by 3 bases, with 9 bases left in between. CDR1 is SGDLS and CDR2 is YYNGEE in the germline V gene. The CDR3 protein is CASSARRDTEAFF. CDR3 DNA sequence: TGTGCCAGCAGCGCCCGACGGGACACTGAAGCTTTCTTT. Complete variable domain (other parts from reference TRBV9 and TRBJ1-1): DSGVTQTPKHLITATGQRVTLRCSPRSGDLSVYWYQQSLDQGLQFLIQYYNGEERAKGNILERFSAQQFPDLHSELNLSSLELGDSALYFCASSARRDTEAFFGQGTRLTVV.

CDR3 residues: CASSFFGPGVRSYEQYF. The CDR3 region has the DNA TGTGCCAGCAGCTTCTTTGGGCCAGGGGTGCGCTCCTACGAGCAGTACTTC. The chain uses TRBV7-9 and TRBJ2-7; D perhaps matches TRBD1 (6 bases). The V end was cut by 3 bases, the J end by 0 bases, with 18 bases between. The CDR3 extends over 17 amino acids. Germline lookup yields CDR1 SEHNR and CDR2 FQNEAQ (reference sequence).

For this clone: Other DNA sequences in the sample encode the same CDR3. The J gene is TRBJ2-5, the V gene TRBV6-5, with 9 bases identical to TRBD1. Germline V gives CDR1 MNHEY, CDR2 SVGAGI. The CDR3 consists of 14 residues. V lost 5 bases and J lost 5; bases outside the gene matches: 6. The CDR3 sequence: CASSPDRGFETQYF. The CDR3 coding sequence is TGTGCCAGCAGTCCGGACAGGGGTTTTGAGACCCAGTACTTC.

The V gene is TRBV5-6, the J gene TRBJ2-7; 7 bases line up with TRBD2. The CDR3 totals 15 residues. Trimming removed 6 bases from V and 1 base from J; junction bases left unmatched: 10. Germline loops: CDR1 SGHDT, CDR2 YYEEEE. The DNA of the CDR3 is TGTGCCAGCACCCCGTGGGGGGGTGGGTCCTACGAGCAGTACTTC. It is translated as CASTPWGGGSYEQYF.

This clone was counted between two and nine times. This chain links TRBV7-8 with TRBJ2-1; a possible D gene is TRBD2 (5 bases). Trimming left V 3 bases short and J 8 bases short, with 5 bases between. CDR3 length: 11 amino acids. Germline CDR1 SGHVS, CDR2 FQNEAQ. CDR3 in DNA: TGTGCCAGCAGCTTCGGGGATGAGCAGTTCTTC. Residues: CASSFGDEQFF.

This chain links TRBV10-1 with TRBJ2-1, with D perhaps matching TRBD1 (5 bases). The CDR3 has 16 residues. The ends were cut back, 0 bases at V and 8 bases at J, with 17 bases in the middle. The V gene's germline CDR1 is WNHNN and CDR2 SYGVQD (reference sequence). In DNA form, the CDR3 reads TGCGCCAGCAGTGAGTCCAGGGATGCCTCTAAAGATGAGCAGTTCTTC. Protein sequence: CASSESRDASKDEQFF.

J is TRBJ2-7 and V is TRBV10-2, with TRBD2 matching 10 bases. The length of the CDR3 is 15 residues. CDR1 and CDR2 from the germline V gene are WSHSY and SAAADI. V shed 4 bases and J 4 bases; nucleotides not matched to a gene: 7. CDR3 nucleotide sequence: TGCGCCAGCAGTGTGCAAGCGGGAGGGCCGTACGAGCAGTACTTC. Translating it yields CASSVQAGGPYEQYF.

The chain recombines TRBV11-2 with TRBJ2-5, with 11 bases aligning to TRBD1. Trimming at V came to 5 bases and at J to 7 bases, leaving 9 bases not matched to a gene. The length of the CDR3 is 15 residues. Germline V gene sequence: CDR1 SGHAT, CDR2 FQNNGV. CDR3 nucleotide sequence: TGTGCCAGCAGCCACGGGACAGGGGGAGAAGGGACCCAGTACTTC. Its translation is CASSHGTGGEGTQYF.

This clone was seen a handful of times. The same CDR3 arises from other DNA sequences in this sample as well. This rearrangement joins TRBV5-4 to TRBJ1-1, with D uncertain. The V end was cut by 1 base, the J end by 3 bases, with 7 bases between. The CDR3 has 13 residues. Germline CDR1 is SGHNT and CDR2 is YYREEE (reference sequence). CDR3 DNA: TGTGCCAGCAGCTTGACAGAGCACACTGAAGCTTTCTTT. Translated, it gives CASSLTEHTEAFF.